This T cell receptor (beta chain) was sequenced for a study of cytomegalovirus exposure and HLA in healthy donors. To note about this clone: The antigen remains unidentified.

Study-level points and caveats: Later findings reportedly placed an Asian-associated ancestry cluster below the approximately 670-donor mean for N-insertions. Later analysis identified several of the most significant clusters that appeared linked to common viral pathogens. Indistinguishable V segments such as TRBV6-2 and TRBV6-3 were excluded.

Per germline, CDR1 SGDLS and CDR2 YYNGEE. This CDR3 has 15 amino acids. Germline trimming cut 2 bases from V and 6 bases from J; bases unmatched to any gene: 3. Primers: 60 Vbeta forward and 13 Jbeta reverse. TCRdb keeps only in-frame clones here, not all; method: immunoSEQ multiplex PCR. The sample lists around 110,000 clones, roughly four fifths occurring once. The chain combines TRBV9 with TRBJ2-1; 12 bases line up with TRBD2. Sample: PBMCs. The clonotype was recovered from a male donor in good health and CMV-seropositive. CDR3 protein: CASSVMGLAGNEQFF. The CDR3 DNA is TGTGCCAGCAGCGTGATGGGACTAGCGGGCAATGAGCAGTTCTTC.